Below are 24 T cell receptor beta chains sequenced from a single sample in a study of T cell repertoires in cytomegalovirus infection. TCRdb re-derived calls from the reads in MiXCR, one entry per CDR3 protein. The sample contains roughly 180,000 distinct CDR3 sequences, roughly 17% of which appear only once. Sequences were obtained from CD8+ T cells from PBMCs. Receptors originate from a human donor in good health (CMV status not recorded). Some clones in this sample may be carry-over from other donors' samples.

This chain uses TRBV7-2 with TRBJ2-2; 10 bases match TRBD1. This CDR3 region has 16 residues. Trimming at V came to 1 base and at J to 4 bases, leaving 3 bases not matched to a gene. The germline CDR1 and CDR2 sequences are SGHTA and FQGNSA. The CDR3 sequence is CASSLEGTGATGELFF. The DNA for the CDR3 is TGTGCCAGCAGCTTAGAAGGGACAGGGGCCACCGGGGAGCTGTTTTTT. The full variable domain, with the rest looked up from reference TRBV7-2 and TRBJ2-2, is GAGVSQSPSNKVTEKGKDVELRCDPISGHTALYWYRQSLGQGLEFLIYFQGNSAPDKSGLPSDRFSAERTGGSVSTLTIQRTQQEDSAVYLCASSLEGTGATGELFFGEGSRLTVL.

The rearrangement links TRBV5-1 to TRBJ2-1; maybe TRBD1 (5 bases). The CDR3 contains 15 residues. The germline V and J ends were trimmed by 0 bases and 8 bases, with 15 bases remaining between them. CDR1 is SGHRS and CDR2 is YFSETQ in the germline V gene. In DNA form, the CDR3 reads TGCGCCAGCAGCTTGGAAGTTCCAGGGCCGGATGAGCAGTTCTTC. Protein: CASSLEVPGPDEQFF.

In its sample, this clonotype was seen a few times. The chain recombines TRBV25-1 with TRBJ2-3; D call uncertain. Deletions cut 0 bases from V and 6 bases from J, with 4 bases between. The CDR3 runs 12 residues. The V gene's germline CDR1 is MGHDK and CDR2 SYGVNS. The CDR3 protein is CASSEYGDTQYF. DNA for the CDR3: TGTGCCAGCAGTGAATATGGGGATACGCAGTATTTT.

The V call is TRBV7-9, the J call TRBJ2-7; D possibly corresponds to TRBD1 (6 bases). CDR3 size: 15 residues. The V gene's germline CDR1 is SEHNR and CDR2 FQNEAQ (reference sequence). Trimming shortened V by 4 bases and J by 3 bases, and 16 bases separated the two germline ends. This CDR3 is CASSSLRTENYEQYF. The CDR3 nucleotides read TGTGCCAGCAGCTCCCTAAGGACAGAGAACTACGAGCAGTACTTC.

This clonotype has just a few counts. The rearrangement links TRBV6-1 to TRBJ2-1; D is undetermined. Per germline, CDR1 MNHNS and CDR2 SASEGT. The CDR3 is made up of 15 amino acids. V was trimmed by 9 bases and J by 0 bases, leaving 15 bases between them. The CDR3 is CASPPGISSYNEQFF. CDR3 in DNA: TGTGCCAGTCCTCCAGGTATAAGCTCCTACAATGAGCAGTTCTTC.

J is TRBJ2-1 and V is TRBV19, with a possible D match to TRBD1 (5 bases). Germline-derived CDR1 and CDR2 are LNHDA and SQIVND (reference sequence). Trimming pared 5 bases from V and 7 bases from J, leaving 12 bases between. This CDR3 has 13 amino acids. CDR3 loop: CASSFRARNEQFF. CDR3 DNA sequence: TGTGCCAGTAGTTTCAGGGCTCGGAATGAGCAGTTCTTC.

This clonotype came up a few times. The rearrangement uses TRBV6-5 and TRBJ1-1; weak D call: TRBD1 (5 bases). Germline V gene sequence: CDR1 MNHEY, CDR2 SVGAGI. This CDR3 comprises 16 residues. Trimming shortened V by 6 bases and J by 3 bases, and 20 bases separated the two germline ends. CDR3 region: CASSIQTGTYYTEAFF. The CDR3 DNA reads TGTGCCAGCAGCATTCAAACCGGGACTTACTACACTGAAGCTTTCTTT.

This clonotype appeared many times. This rearrangement joins TRBV7-6 to TRBJ2-2; D is undetermined. This CDR3 has 14 residues. CDR1 is SGHVS, CDR2 FNYEAQ, per germline. Deletions cut 2 bases from V and 2 bases from J, with 6 bases between. The chain's CDR3 is CASSLSTNTGELFF. CDR3 in DNA: TGTGCCAGCAGCTTAAGTACTAACACCGGGGAGCTGTTTTTT. Based on the CDR3 plus reference TRBV7-6 and TRBJ2-2, the full variable domain is GAGVSQSPRYKVTKRGQDVALRCDPISGHVSLYWYRQALGQGPEFLTYFNYEAQQDKSGLPNDRFSAERPEGSISTLTIQRTEQRDSAMYRCASSLSTNTGELFFGEGSRLTVL.

This clonotype showed up just a few times. The chain uses TRBV11-2 and TRBJ1-2; TRBD1 aligns across 7 bases. The CDR3 contains 22 residues. Trimming took 0 bases from V and 2 from J; bases not matched to a gene: 24. Germline V gene sequence: CDR1 SGHAT, CDR2 FQNNGV. This chain's CDR3 is CASSLEGSFSPRRTGPNYGYTF. The CDR3, as DNA: TGTGCCAGCAGCTTAGAGGGGTCCTTTTCCCCAAGGCGGACAGGACCCAACTATGGCTACACCTTC. Filled out from reference TRBV11-2 and TRBJ1-2, the complete variable domain reads EAGVAQSPRYKIIEKRQSVAFWCNPISGHATLYWYQQILGQGPKLLIQFQNNGVVDDSQLPKDRFSAERLKGVDSTLKIQPAKLEDSAVYLCASSLEGSFSPRRTGPNYGYTFGSGTRLTVV.

The rearrangement links TRBV12-5 to TRBJ1-5; unclear D gene. Germline CDR1 and CDR2: LGHNT and FRNRAP. This CDR3 is built from 12 residues. V gave up 4 bases and J gave up 4 bases, with 5 bases separating them. Written as DNA, the CDR3 is TGTGCTAGTGGTTCAGAGAATCAGCCCCAGCATTTT. Translating gives CASGSENQPQHF.

This clonotype has more than one count but fewer than ten. The genes are TRBV2 and TRBJ2-7; TRBD1 matches at 7 bases. Trimming cost V 4 bases and J 3 bases; bases outside gene matches: 9. Looked up from germline, CDR1 is SNHLY and CDR2 is FYNNEI. This CDR3 has 15 residues. For the CDR3, the DNA is TGTGCCAGCAGTGCGTATTGGGGACAGCTCTACGAGCAGTACTTC. Its translation is CASSAYWGQLYEQYF.

This clonotype was seen a few times. The V gene is TRBV5-6, the J gene TRBJ1-1, with TRBD1 identical over 9 bases. The CDR3 is 16 amino acids. Germline V CDR1 and CDR2: SGHDT, YYEEEE. V lost 4 bases and J lost 1; bases outside the gene matches: 8. The CDR3 loop reads CASSHSSDRGNTEAFF. In DNA form, the CDR3 reads TGTGCCAGCAGCCACTCATCGGACAGGGGGAACACTGAAGCTTTCTTT.

The chain links TRBV20-1 to TRBJ2-7; TRBD2 is a possible D gene (5 bases). This CDR3 comprises 14 residues. Germline CDR1 DFQATT, CDR2 SNEGSKA (reference sequence). The germline V and J ends were trimmed by 5 bases and 4 bases, with 18 bases remaining between them. The CDR3 bases are TGCAGTGCTTACCCGGCGGGCGGATCGTACGAGCAGTACTTC. Translated: CSAYPAGGSYEQYF.

The V call is TRBV6-1, the J call TRBJ1-4; maybe TRBD1 (6 bases). This CDR3 has 14 amino acids. Trimming removed 5 bases from V and 3 bases from J, with 10 bases in between. The germline gives CDR1 MNHNS, CDR2 SASEGT. The CDR3 is CASSYGGPNEKLFF. The CDR3 DNA is TGTGCCAGCAGTTACGGGGGCCCTAATGAAAAACTGTTTTTT.

This clonotype was seen a few times. The J gene is TRBJ2-3, the V gene TRBV7-2, with 10 nucleotides matching TRBD2. V dropped 5 bases and J dropped 4; count of bases not matched to a gene: 9. Germline values: CDR1 SGHTA, CDR2 FQGNSA. This CDR3 has 16 residues. The CDR3 nucleotides read TGTGCCAGCAGCCCTCCCGGACTAGCGGTATCAGATACGCAGTATTTT. Translation gives CASSPPGLAVSDTQYF.

This clonotype occurred a few times. V usage is TRBV6-1 and J usage is TRBJ2-1; 9 nucleotides agree with TRBD1. V trimming: 4 bases; J trimming: 8 bases; junction bases outside the gene matches: 15. This CDR3 spans 17 amino acids. Germline V gene sequence: CDR1 MNHNS, CDR2 SASEGT. The CDR3 is CASSGGRDRVNWDEQFF. The CDR3 DNA reads TGTGCCAGCAGTGGGGGCCGGGACAGGGTAAATTGGGATGAGCAGTTCTTC.

The chain carries TRBV20-1 and TRBJ1-5, with a possible D match to TRBD1 (6 bases). Germline lookup yields CDR1 DFQATT and CDR2 SNEGSKA (reference sequence). The CDR3 is 16 residues long. Trimming left V 0 bases short and J 2 bases short, with 14 bases between. Here the CDR3 DNA reads TGCAGTGCTAGAGACGTGTCCAGGGGAGGCAATCAGCCCCAGCATTTT. Protein: CSARDVSRGGNQPQHF.

J is TRBJ1-2 and V is TRBV28; 10 nucleotides match TRBD1. Trimming cost V 2 bases and J 6 bases; bases outside gene matches: 9. Germline CDR1 reads MDHEN; CDR2 reads SYDVKM. CDR3 size: 16 residues. CDR3 in DNA: TGTGCCAGCAGTTTAATCGACAGGGGGCAAGTGGATGGCTACACCTTC. Translation gives CASSLIDRGQVDGYTF.

There are a few counts of this clonotype. V is TRBV10-3 and J is TRBJ2-1; 7 bases map to TRBD1. This CDR3 is 16 amino acids long. CDR1 and CDR2 (germline): ENHRY, SYGVKD. V trimming: 6 bases; J trimming: 6 bases; junction bases outside the gene matches: 14. The CDR3 reads CAISVIRTGESNEQFF. Here the CDR3 DNA reads TGTGCCATCAGCGTCATTCGGACAGGAGAGTCCAATGAGCAGTTCTTC.

This clonotype was recorded many times. This CDR3 is CASSSRPLSNNEQFF. The CDR3 DNA is TGTGCCAGCAGCTCCAGACCGTTATCAAACAATGAGCAGTTCTTC. The chain links TRBV7-8 to TRBJ2-1; no clear D. Germline V gives CDR1 SGHVS, CDR2 FQNEAQ. This CDR3 spans 15 amino acids. With 4 bases removed from V and 5 bases from J, the gap between germline ends came to 15 bases.

The J gene is TRBJ1-1, the V gene TRBV6-5; D is unclear. Trimming stripped 0 bases from V and 4 bases from J, with 12 bases between. The CDR3 has 15 amino acids. Looked up from germline, CDR1 is MNHEY and CDR2 is SVGAGI. The chain's CDR3 is CASSYSKAGITEAFF. Written as DNA, the CDR3 is TGTGCCAGCAGTTACTCGAAGGCCGGAATCACTGAAGCTTTCTTT.

This clonotype was detected a few times. The chain links TRBV7-2 to TRBJ1-5; D ambiguous. The germline CDR1 and CDR2 sequences are SGHTA and FQGNSA. This CDR3 has 19 residues. Between the trimmed V and J ends, which lost 3 bases and 0 bases, there was a span of 21 bases. CDR3 sequence: CASSFHSGQKTYSNQPQHF. In nucleotides, the CDR3 is TGTGCCAGCAGCTTTCATTCCGGCCAGAAGACTTATAGCAATCAGCCCCAGCATTTT.

The CDR3 here is CSALGKRAKNIQYF. In DNA, the CDR3 is TGCAGTGCCCTAGGTAAAAGGGCCAAAAACATTCAGTACTTC. The chain employs TRBV20-1 and TRBJ2-4; D remains ambiguous. Germline CDR1 DFQATT, CDR2 SNEGSKA (reference sequence). The CDR3 sequence is 14 residues long. The germline V and J ends were trimmed by 6 bases and 1 base, with 13 bases remaining between them.

This clonotype appeared a single time. The rearrangement uses TRBV27 and TRBJ1-2; D might be TRBD1 (6 bases). This CDR3 has 14 residues. The V end lost 0 bases, the J end lost 8 bases, and 13 bases lay between the germline ends. The V gene's germline CDR1 is MNHEY and CDR2 SMNVEV (reference sequence). The DNA for the CDR3 is TGTGCCAGCAGTTTATCTGAAGGGGGTTTGGGCTACACCTTC. It translates to CASSLSEGGLGYTF.